The 25 T cell receptor beta chains in this list originate from one sample, sequenced in a study of T cell responses to AZD1222 COVID-19 vaccine. Profiling relied on immunoSEQ multiplex PCR, and the TCRdb table lists in-frame clones only, not all of them. This table holds 90,000 to 95,000 clones, 88% found once. The specimen was peripheral blood, collected 28 days after the second AZD1222 dose. The receptors were sampled from an adult who received the AZD1222 COVID-19 vaccine.

The genes are TRBV18 and TRBJ1-2, with a tentative D call TRBD1 (5 bases). The CDR3 consists of 14 residues. Looked up from germline, CDR1 is KGHSH and CDR2 is LQKENI. V gave up 3 bases and J gave up 5 bases, with 13 bases separating them. The CDR3 DNA reads TGTGCCAGCTCACCCTCCGCGGGGCTTTATGGCTACACCTTC. Its translation is CASSPSAGLYGYTF.

This rearrangement joins TRBV7-3 to TRBJ1-1; D unresolved. This CDR3 is 14 amino acids long. V lost 2 bases to trimming and J lost 8 bases, with 15 bases between them. Germline V gene lookup returns CDR1 SGHTA and CDR2 FQGTGA. The CDR3 DNA is TGTGCCAGCAGCTTAGGGCGGGGAGGAGGGGAAGCTTTCTTT. Its translation is CASSLGRGGGEAFF. Drawing the rest from reference TRBV7-3 and TRBJ1-1, the complete variable domain is GAGVSQTPSNKVTEKGKYVELRCDPISGHTALYWYRQSLGQGPEFLIYFQGTGAADDSGLPNDRFFAVRPEGSVSTLKIQRTERGDSAVYLCASSLGRGGGEAFFGQGTRLTVV.

The J gene is TRBJ2-1, the V gene TRBV24-1; 14 positions agree with TRBD2. The CDR3 is 15 residues long. Trimming at V came to 5 bases and at J to 9 bases, leaving 5 bases not matched to a gene. The germline V gene encodes CDR1 KGHDR and CDR2 SFDVKD. The CDR3 coding sequence is TGTGCCACCAGTGGACTAGCGGGAGGGGGATCTGAGCAGTTCTTC. Translated: CATSGLAGGGSEQFF.

This clone was observed once. The chain links TRBV5-1 to TRBJ1-2; 9 bases align to TRBD1. CDR1 and CDR2 (germline): SGHRS, YFSETQ. V gave up 4 bases and J gave up 7 bases; unmatched junction bases: 8. This CDR3 region has 14 residues. The CDR3 loop is CASSRLDRGGGYTF. The CDR3 DNA is TGCGCCAGCAGCCGACTGGACAGGGGAGGTGGCTACACCTTC.

J is TRBJ1-1 and V is TRBV4-3; TRBD1 might be the D (5 bases). This CDR3 is 16 amino acids long. Trimming removed 0 bases at V and 8 bases at J, with 19 bases between. From germline, CDR1 is LGHNA and CDR2 YSLEER. The CDR3 sequence: CASSQDYGTGLSEAFF. CDR3 coding DNA: TGCGCCAGCAGCCAAGATTACGGAACGGGGCTTTCCGAAGCTTTCTTT.

The gene calls are TRBV13 and TRBJ1-2; TRBD1 aligns across 9 bases. With V trimmed by 4 bases and J by 8 bases, 11 bases remained unmatched. The CDR3 runs to 15 residues. Germline assignment: CDR1 PRHDT and CDR2 FYEKMQ (reference sequence). The CDR3 DNA reads TGTGCCAGCAGCTCCCGGGACAGGGTGCTCGGCGGCTACACCTTC. It is translated as CASSSRDRVLGGYTF.

This clone has a single count. J is TRBJ2-1 and V is TRBV6-6; perhaps D is TRBD1 or TRBD2 (6 bases each). The V end lost 5 bases, the J end lost 2 bases, and 22 bases lay between the germline ends. CDR3 length equals 18 residues. The germline V gene has CDR1 MNHNY and CDR2 SVGAGI (reference sequence). CDR3: CASSRRDLGGGTYNEQFF. Here the CDR3 DNA reads TGTGCCAGCAGTCGCAGGGACCTGGGGGGCGGGACCTACAATGAGCAGTTCTTC.

The chain combines TRBV19 with TRBJ2-2, with 9 nucleotides matching TRBD2. CDR1 is LNHDA and CDR2 is SQIVND in the germline V gene (reference sequence). The junction had 8 bases not matched to a gene; V was cut back by 2 bases and J by 7 bases. This CDR3 has 16 residues. The CDR3 reads CASSIIGGRVVGELFF. The CDR3 DNA reads TGTGCCAGTAGTATAATCGGCGGGAGGGTAGTCGGGGAGCTGTTTTTT.

This chain connects TRBV12-2 to TRBJ1-2; the table gives TRBD1 as D, unverified against the DNA. TRBV12-2 is assigned pseudogene status. This CDR3 has 14 amino acids. As DNA, the CDR3 is TGTGCAAGTCGCCTGAGGGGACAGGGACATGGCTACACCTTC. Translated, it gives CASRLRGQGHGYTF.

This chain uses TRBV19 with TRBJ1-2; a weak D match, TRBD1 (6 bases). V gave up 6 bases and J gave up 3 bases, with 14 bases separating them. The CDR3 consists of 14 residues. Germline V lookup: CDR1 LNHDA, CDR2 SQIVND (reference sequence). The CDR3 coding sequence is TGTGCCAGTAGCGCCTTACAGGGCGACTATGGCTACACCTTC. Translation: CASSALQGDYGYTF. Filled out from reference TRBV19 and TRBJ1-2, the complete variable domain reads DGGITQSPKYLFRKEGQNVTLSCEQNLNHDAMYWYRQDPGQGLRLIYYSQIVNDFQKGDIAEGYSVSREKKESFPLTVTSAQKNPTAFYLCASSALQGDYGYTFGSGTRLTVV.

The chain uses TRBV6-6 and TRBJ1-2, with no clear D. V was trimmed by 2 bases and J by 6 bases, leaving 1 base between them. The CDR3 has 10 amino acids. Germline V gives CDR1 MNHNY, CDR2 SVGAGI (reference sequence). CDR3 sequence reads: CASSYHGYTF. Written as DNA, the CDR3 is TGTGCCAGCAGTTACCATGGCTACACCTTC.

V gene TRBV20-1 combines with J gene TRBJ1-2, with D possibly being TRBD1 (5 bases). The CDR3 has 11 amino acids. Germline V gene sequence: CDR1 DFQATT, CDR2 SNEGSKA (reference sequence). V dropped 3 bases and J dropped 8 bases, with 10 bases sitting between them. CDR3 residues: CSASVGVGYTF. The DNA for the CDR3 is TGCAGTGCTAGTGTAGGGGTAGGCTACACCTTC.

This sequence joins TRBV3-1 (or the pseudogene TRBV3-2) and TRBJ2-3, with 10 positions matching TRBD2. The trim removed 0 bases at V and 3 bases at J, leaving 6 bases unmatched. Germline CDR1 and CDR2: LGHDT and YNNKEL (reference sequence). The CDR3 is 17 residues long. As DNA, the CDR3 is TGTGCCAGCAGCCAAGAAGCGACTAGCGGGCGTACAGATACGCAGTATTTT. Translation: CASSQEATSGRTDTQYF.

V is TRBV20-1 and J is TRBJ1-2; the D gene is possibly TRBD1 (6 bases). In germline, CDR1 is DFQATT, CDR2 SNEGSKA (reference sequence). The length of the CDR3 is 10 residues. CDR3 nucleotides: TGCAGCCTCAGGGGTCATGGCTACACCTTC. Protein sequence: CSLRGHGYTF.

This chain joins TRBV2 and TRBJ1-2, with unresolved D. Trimming took 0 bases from V and 5 from J, leaving 7 bases between them. Germline V gene sequence: CDR1 SNHLY, CDR2 FYNNEI. The CDR3 sequence is 13 residues long. The CDR3 coding sequence is TGTGCCAGCAGTGAAGCAGGCGCGTATGGCTACACCTTC. Translating gives CASSEAGAYGYTF.

This clone was recorded only once. This chain joins TRBV5-4 and TRBJ2-7, with D unclear. Trimming removed 5 bases from V and 4 bases from J, with 10 bases in between. The length of the CDR3 is 12 residues. The V gene's germline CDR1 is SGHNT and CDR2 YYREEE (reference sequence). This CDR3 is CASSLQRYEQYF. In DNA, the CDR3 is TGTGCCAGCAGTTTACAGAGATACGAGCAGTACTTC.

This clone appeared once. V gene TRBV20-1 combines with J gene TRBJ2-2; D is unclear. V was cut by 3 bases and J by 2 bases, with 7 bases left in between. CDR3 size: 13 residues. Germline V CDR1 and CDR2: DFQATT, SNEGSKA (reference sequence). The CDR3 nucleotides read TGCAGTGCTAGTTCTCGTAACACCGGGGAGCTGTTTTTT. Its translation is CSASSRNTGELFF.

This chain links TRBV19 with TRBJ1-2; TRBD1 might be the D (5 bases). This CDR3 contains 14 residues. Germline V CDR1 and CDR2: LNHDA, SQIVND (reference sequence). The V gene lost 0 bases and the J gene lost 4 bases, with 9 bases spanning the gap. This CDR3 reads CASSIDREGYGYTF. In DNA form, the CDR3 reads TGTGCCAGTAGTATAGACAGGGAGGGCTATGGCTACACCTTC.

This clone was counted a few times. This chain uses TRBV4-2 with TRBJ2-2, with 10 bases lining up with TRBD2. With V trimmed by 2 bases and J by 3 bases, 0 bases remained unmatched. Germline V gives CDR1 LGHNA, CDR2 YNFKEQ. The CDR3 contains 15 residues. CDR3 in DNA: TGTGCCAGCAGCCAACTAGCGGGGGACACCGGGGAGCTGTTTTTT. Its protein is CASSQLAGDTGELFF.

The rearrangement links TRBV19 to TRBJ2-1; 9 nucleotides align to TRBD1. The junction had 6 bases not matched to a gene; V was cut back by 4 bases and J by 5 bases. This CDR3 is 15 amino acids long. The germline CDR1 and CDR2 sequences are LNHDA and SQIVND (reference sequence). CDR3 protein: CASSTYRDRDNEQFF. As DNA, the CDR3 is TGTGCCAGTAGTACATACCGGGACAGGGACAATGAGCAGTTCTTC.

CDR3 nucleotides: TGTGCCAGCAGCTTAGTTGGGGATCAGGTTAACTATGGCTACACCTTC. Translating gives CASSLVGDQVNYGYTF. The V and J genes are TRBV7-9 and TRBJ1-2; D unclear. CDR3 size: 16 residues. CDR1 and CDR2 from the germline V gene are SEHNR and FQNEAQ (reference sequence). Between the trimmed V and J ends, which lost 1 base and 1 base, there was a span of 13 bases. Filled out from reference TRBV7-9 and TRBJ1-2, the complete variable domain reads DTGVSQNPRHKITKRGQNVTFRCDPISEHNRLYWYRQTLGQGPEFLTYFQNEAQLEKSRLLSDRFSAERPKGSFSTLEIQRTEQGDSAMYLCASSLVGDQVNYGYTFGSGTRLTVV.

This clone occurred once. The V gene is TRBV5-4, the J gene TRBJ2-1; 8 bases line up with TRBD1. J gave up 1 base and V 5 bases, and 5 bases lay outside the gene matches. The CDR3 has 15 amino acids. Germline-derived CDR1 and CDR2 are SGHNT and YYREEE (reference sequence). The CDR3 DNA reads TGTGCCAGCAGTAGGACAGGGATGTCCTACAATGAGCAGTTCTTC. It encodes CASSRTGMSYNEQFF.

This rearrangement joins TRBV10-3 to TRBJ2-3, with D possibly matching TRBD2 (7 bases). The V gene lost 3 bases and the J gene lost 9 bases, with 16 bases spanning the gap. Germline CDR1 ENHRY, CDR2 SYGVKD. This CDR3 comprises 14 residues. Written as DNA, the CDR3 is TGTGCCATCAGTGAACGGGGGGCGAGAAAAACGCAGTATTTT. Residues: CAISERGARKTQYF.

The chain joins TRBV27 to TRBJ1-1; unclear D gene. V was clipped by 8 bases and J by 3 bases, with 16 bases between them. The CDR3 has 14 amino acids. Germline CDR1 MNHEY, CDR2 SMNVEV (reference sequence). The CDR3 sequence is CASHSHPTYTEAFF. The CDR3 DNA sequence: TGTGCCAGCCACTCGCACCCCACGTACACTGAAGCTTTCTTT.

The chain joins TRBV3-1 (or the pseudogene TRBV3-2) to TRBJ2-1; D might be TRBD1 (6 bases). Deletions cut 2 bases from V and 7 bases from J, with 18 bases between. Germline V gene sequence: CDR1 LGHDT, CDR2 YNNKEL (reference sequence). The CDR3 is 16 residues long. The DNA of the CDR3 is TGTGCCAGCAGCCAATATATAGGACAGCCGGGGAATGAGCAGTTCTTC. Protein sequence: CASSQYIGQPGNEQFF.